The 9 T cell receptor beta chains listed next were all sequenced from one sample in a study of T cell responses to AZD1222 COVID-19 vaccine. The assay was immunoSEQ multiplex PCR, and TCRdb's table has in-frame clones only and misses some. The top ten clones hold about 3.3% of a sample with approximately 140,000 clones, 75% to 95% of them seen once. The specimen comprised peripheral blood, sampled 28 days after the second AZD1222 dose. These receptors were obtained from an adult who received the AZD1222 COVID-19 vaccine.

The gene calls are TRBV5-1 and TRBJ2-1; 8 bases line up with TRBD2. Germline-derived CDR1 and CDR2 are SGHRS and YFSETQ. V shed 2 bases and J 2 bases; nucleotides not matched to a gene: 3. The CDR3 loop spans 15 amino acids. The CDR3 DNA is TGCGCCAGCAGCTTCGGGGGGGCTACCTACAATGAGCAGTTCTTC. It translates to CASSFGGATYNEQFF.

The genes are TRBV6-5 and TRBJ1-2; 9 bases agree with TRBD1. The CDR3 sequence is 16 residues long. Germline lookup yields CDR1 MNHEY and CDR2 SVGAGI. After removal of 0 bases from V and 5 bases from J, the junction contained 7 bases not matched to a gene. The CDR3 DNA reads TGTGCCAGCAGTTACTCGACAGGGGGTAGACGGTATGGCTACACCTTC. Translated, it gives CASSYSTGGRRYGYTF.

This chain uses TRBV19 with TRBJ2-2; D call uncertain. The CDR3 length is 13 residues. Trimming left V 6 bases short and J 5 bases short, with 10 bases between. CDR1 and CDR2 from the germline V gene are LNHDA and SQIVND (reference sequence). In DNA form, the CDR3 reads TGTGCCAGTAGAAGGTGGGAAACCGGGGAGCTGTTTTTT. This gives the protein CASRRWETGELFF.

V is TRBV6-5 and J is TRBJ2-3, with 12 bases that match TRBD2. With 11 bases clipped from V and 7 bases from J, the junction kept 10 bases outside the gene matches. Germline values: CDR1 MNHEY, CDR2 SVGAGI. This CDR3 region has 14 residues. The chain's CDR3 is CAVRTSGNKNTQYF. The DNA for the CDR3 is TGTGCCGTTCGGACTAGCGGGAACAAAAATACGCAGTATTTT.

V usage is TRBV11-2 and J usage is TRBJ1-2; 7 bases agree with TRBD1. The V gene end was trimmed by 4 bases and the J gene end by 4 bases; junction bases not matched to a gene: 6. Germline V gene sequence: CDR1 SGHAT, CDR2 FQNNGV. The CDR3 runs to 14 residues. CDR3 in DNA: TGTGCCAGCAGCTCGAGGGGGCTGAGCTATGGCTACACCTTC. The encoded protein is CASSSRGLSYGYTF.

A note on this clone: Other nucleotide sequences from this sample produce the same CDR3. The rearrangement uses TRBV5-1 and TRBJ2-5; D gene unclear. From germline, CDR1 is SGHRS and CDR2 YFSETQ. This CDR3 is built from 13 residues. V lost 0 bases, J lost 1 base, and 4 bases lay in between. CDR3 sequence: CASSLDSQETQYF. CDR3 bases: TGCGCCAGCAGCTTGGACAGCCAAGAGACCCAGTACTTC.

This clone was seen only a few times. The chain employs TRBV29-1 and TRBJ2-1; D is possibly TRBD1 (6 bases). This CDR3 has 15 residues. Germline-derived CDR1 and CDR2 are SQVTM and ANQGSEA. V lost 4 bases to trimming and J lost 0 bases, with 13 bases between them. This chain's CDR3 is CSVVQDRSSYNEQFF. CDR3 bases: TGCAGCGTTGTACAGGACAGAAGCTCCTACAATGAGCAGTTCTTC.

In the case of this clone: This sample also contains other DNA sequences that code for the same CDR3. The V gene is TRBV5-1, the J gene TRBJ2-7; unclear D gene. The CDR3 runs to 11 residues. The germline V and J ends were trimmed by 3 bases and 0 bases, with 1 base remaining between them. Germline values: CDR1 SGHRS, CDR2 YFSETQ. CDR3: CASSSSYEQYF. In nucleotides, the CDR3 is TGCGCCAGCAGCTCCTCCTACGAGCAGTACTTC. Full variable domain (outside the CDR3, taken from reference TRBV5-1 and TRBJ2-7): KAGVTQTPRYLIKTRGQQVTLSCSPISGHRSVSWYQQTPGQGLQFLFEYFSETQRNKGNFPGRFSGRQFSNSRSEMNVSTLELGDSALYLCASSSSYEQYFGPGTRLTVT.

There are a few counts of this clone. The chain's CDR3 is CASSPSTGADGYTF. The CDR3, as DNA: TGTGCCAGCTCACCATCGACAGGGGCCGATGGCTACACCTTC. This chain links TRBV18 with TRBJ1-2; 8 bases map to TRBD1. The germline V gene has CDR1 KGHSH and CDR2 LQKENI. V lost 2 bases and J lost 6; bases outside the gene matches: 5. The CDR3 has 14 residues.